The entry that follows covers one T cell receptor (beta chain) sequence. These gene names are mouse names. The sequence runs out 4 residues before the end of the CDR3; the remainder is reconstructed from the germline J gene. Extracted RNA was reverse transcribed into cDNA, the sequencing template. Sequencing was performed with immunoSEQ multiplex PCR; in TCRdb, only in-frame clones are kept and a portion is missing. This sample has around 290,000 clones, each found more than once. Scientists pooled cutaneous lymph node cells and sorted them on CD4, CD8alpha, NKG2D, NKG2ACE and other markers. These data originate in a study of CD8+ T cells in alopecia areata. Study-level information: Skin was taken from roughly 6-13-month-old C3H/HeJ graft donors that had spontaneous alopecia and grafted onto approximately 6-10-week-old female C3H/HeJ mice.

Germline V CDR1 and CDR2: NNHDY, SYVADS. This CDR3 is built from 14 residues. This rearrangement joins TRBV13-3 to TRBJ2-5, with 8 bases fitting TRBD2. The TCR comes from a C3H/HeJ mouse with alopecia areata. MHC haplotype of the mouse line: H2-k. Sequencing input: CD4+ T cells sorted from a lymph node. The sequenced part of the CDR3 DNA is TGTGCCAGCAGTGAGTTCTGGGGGGAAGAC. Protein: CASSEFWGED. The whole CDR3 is CASSEFWGEDTQYF.